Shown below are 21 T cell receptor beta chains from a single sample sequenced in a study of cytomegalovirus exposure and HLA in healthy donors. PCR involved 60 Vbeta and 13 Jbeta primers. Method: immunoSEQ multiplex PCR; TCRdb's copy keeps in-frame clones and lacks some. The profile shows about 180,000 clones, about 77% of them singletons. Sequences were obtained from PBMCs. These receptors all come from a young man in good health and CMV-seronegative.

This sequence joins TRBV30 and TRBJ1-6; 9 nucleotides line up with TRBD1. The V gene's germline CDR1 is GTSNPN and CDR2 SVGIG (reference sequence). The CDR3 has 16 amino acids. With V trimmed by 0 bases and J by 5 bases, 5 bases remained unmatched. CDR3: CAWSVPTGGNNSPLHF. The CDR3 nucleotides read TGTGCCTGGAGTGTGCCGACAGGGGGAAATAATTCACCCCTCCACTTT. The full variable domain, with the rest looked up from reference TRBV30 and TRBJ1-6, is SQTIHQWPATLVQPVGSPLSLECTVEGTSNPNLYWYRQAAGRGLQLLFYSVGIGQISSEVPQNLSASRPQDRQFILSSKKLLLSDSGFYLCAWSVPTGGNNSPLHFGNGTRLTVT.

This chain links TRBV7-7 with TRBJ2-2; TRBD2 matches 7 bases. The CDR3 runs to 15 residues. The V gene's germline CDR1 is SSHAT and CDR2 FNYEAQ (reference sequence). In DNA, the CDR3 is TGTGCTAGCGGGCCTGGGCCTTCGAACACCGGGGAGCTGTTTTTT. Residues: CASGPGPSNTGELFF. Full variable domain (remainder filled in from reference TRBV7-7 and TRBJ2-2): GAGVSQSPRYKVTKRGQDVTLRCDPISSHATLYWYQQALGQGPEFLTYFNYEAQPDKSGLPSDRFSAERPEGSISTLTIQRTEQRDSAMYRCASGPGPSNTGELFFGEGSRLTVL.

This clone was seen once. CDR3 residues: CARSHRGTGSSYEQYF. In DNA, the CDR3 is TGTGCCAGAAGTCACAGAGGGACAGGGTCTTCCTACGAGCAGTACTTC. The chain recombines TRBV5-3 with TRBJ2-7; 9 positions agree with TRBD1. Being an ORF, TRBV5-3 has a function that is uncertain. The CDR3 length is 16 residues. V dropped 5 bases and J dropped 1; count of bases not matched to a gene: 10.

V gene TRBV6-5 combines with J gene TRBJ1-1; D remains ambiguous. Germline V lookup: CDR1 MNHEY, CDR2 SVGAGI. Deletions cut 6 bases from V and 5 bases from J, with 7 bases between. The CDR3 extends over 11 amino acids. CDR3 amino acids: CASSRQTEAFF. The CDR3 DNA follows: TGTGCCAGCAGCCGCCAGACTGAAGCTTTCTTT.

CDR3 amino acids: CASSYSLQGTYEQYF. The CDR3 DNA is TGTGCCAGCAGTTACTCCCTACAGGGTACCTACGAGCAGTACTTC. The rearrangement uses TRBV6-5 and TRBJ2-7, with a tentative D call TRBD1 (6 bases). Germline V lookup: CDR1 MNHEY, CDR2 SVGAGI. V was trimmed by 0 bases and J by 2 bases, leaving 11 bases between them. This CDR3 spans 15 amino acids.

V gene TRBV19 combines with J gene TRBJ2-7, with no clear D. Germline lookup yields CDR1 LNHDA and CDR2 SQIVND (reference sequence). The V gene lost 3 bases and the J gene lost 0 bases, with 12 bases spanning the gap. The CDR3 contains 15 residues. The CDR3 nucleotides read TGTGCCAGTAGTATTGTGACTCCAGACTCCTACGAGCAGTACTTC. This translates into CASSIVTPDSYEQYF.

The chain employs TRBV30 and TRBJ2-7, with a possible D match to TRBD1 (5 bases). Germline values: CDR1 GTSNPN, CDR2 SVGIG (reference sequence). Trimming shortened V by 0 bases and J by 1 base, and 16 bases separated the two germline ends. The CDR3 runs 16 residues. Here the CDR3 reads CAWSVQLPGYSYEQYF. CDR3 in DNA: TGTGCCTGGAGTGTACAATTACCAGGGTATTCCTACGAGCAGTACTTC.

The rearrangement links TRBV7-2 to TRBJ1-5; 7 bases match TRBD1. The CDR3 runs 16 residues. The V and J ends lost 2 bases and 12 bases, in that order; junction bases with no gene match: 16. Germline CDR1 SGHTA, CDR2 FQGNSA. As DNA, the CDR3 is TGTGCCAGCAGCTTAACAACGGGCTCGACAGGGATCCACCAGCATTTT. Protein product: CASSLTTGSTGIHQHF.

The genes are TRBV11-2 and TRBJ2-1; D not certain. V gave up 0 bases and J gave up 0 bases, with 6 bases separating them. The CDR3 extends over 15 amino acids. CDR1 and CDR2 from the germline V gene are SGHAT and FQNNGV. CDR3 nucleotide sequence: TGTGCCAGCAGCTTAGAGGTGAGCTCCTACAATGAGCAGTTCTTC. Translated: CASSLEVSSYNEQFF.

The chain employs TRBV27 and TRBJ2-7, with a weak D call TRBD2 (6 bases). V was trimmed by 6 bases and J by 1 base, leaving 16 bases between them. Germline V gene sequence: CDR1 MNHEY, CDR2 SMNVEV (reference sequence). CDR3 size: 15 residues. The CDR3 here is CASRSGGTVSYEQYF. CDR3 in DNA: TGTGCCAGCAGATCCGGCGGGACGGTTTCCTACGAGCAGTACTTC.

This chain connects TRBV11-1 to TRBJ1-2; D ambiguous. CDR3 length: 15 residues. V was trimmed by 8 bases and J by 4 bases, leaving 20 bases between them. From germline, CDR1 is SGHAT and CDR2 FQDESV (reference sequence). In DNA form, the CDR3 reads TGTGCCAGCTCCAAGTTGTGGGGAGAACTCTATGGCTACACCTTC. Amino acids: CASSKLWGELYGYTF.

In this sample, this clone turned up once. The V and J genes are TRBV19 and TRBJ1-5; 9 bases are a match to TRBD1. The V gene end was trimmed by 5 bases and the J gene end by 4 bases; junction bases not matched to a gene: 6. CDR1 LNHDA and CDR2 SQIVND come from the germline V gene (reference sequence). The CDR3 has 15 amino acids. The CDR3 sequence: CASSPRTGENQPQHF. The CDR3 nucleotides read TGTGCCAGTAGTCCACGGACAGGGGAAAATCAGCCCCAGCATTTT. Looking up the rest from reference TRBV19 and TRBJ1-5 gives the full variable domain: DGGITQSPKYLFRKEGQNVTLSCEQNLNHDAMYWYRQDPGQGLRLIYYSQIVNDFQKGDIAEGYSVSREKKESFPLTVTSAQKNPTAFYLCASSPRTGENQPQHFGDGTRLSIL.

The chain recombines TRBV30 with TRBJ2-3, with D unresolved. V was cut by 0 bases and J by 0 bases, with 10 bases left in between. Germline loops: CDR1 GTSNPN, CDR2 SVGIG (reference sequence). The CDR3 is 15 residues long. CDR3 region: CAWSVSFLSTDTQYF. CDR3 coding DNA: TGTGCCTGGAGTGTAAGCTTCCTAAGCACAGATACGCAGTATTTT.

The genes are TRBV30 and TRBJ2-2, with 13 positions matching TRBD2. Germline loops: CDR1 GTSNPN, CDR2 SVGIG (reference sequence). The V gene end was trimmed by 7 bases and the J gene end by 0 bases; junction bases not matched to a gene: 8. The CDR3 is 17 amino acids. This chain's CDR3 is CASTWGLAGSNTGELFF. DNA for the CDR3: TGTGCCTCCACTTGGGGACTAGCGGGGTCGAACACCGGGGAGCTGTTTTTT.

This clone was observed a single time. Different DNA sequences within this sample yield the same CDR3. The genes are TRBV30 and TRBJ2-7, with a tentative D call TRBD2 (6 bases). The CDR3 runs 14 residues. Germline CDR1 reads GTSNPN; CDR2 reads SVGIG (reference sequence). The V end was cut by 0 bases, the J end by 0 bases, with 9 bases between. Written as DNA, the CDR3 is TGTGCCTGGAGTGTCGGGGGTAGCTCCTACGAGCAGTACTTC. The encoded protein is CAWSVGGSSYEQYF.

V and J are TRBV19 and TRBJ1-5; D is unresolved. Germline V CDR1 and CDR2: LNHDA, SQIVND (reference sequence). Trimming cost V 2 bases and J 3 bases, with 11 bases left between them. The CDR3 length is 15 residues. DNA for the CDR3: TGTGCCAGTAGTATAATCGACGGGTACAATCAGCCCCAGCATTTT. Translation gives CASSIIDGYNQPQHF.

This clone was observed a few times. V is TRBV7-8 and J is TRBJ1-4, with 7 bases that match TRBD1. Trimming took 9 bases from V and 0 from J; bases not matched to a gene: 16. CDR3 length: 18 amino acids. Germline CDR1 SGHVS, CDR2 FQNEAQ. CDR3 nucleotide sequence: TGTGCCAGTTCCAGACAGGGACCGATGGGTCCAACTAATGAAAAACTGTTTTTT. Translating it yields CASSRQGPMGPTNEKLFF.

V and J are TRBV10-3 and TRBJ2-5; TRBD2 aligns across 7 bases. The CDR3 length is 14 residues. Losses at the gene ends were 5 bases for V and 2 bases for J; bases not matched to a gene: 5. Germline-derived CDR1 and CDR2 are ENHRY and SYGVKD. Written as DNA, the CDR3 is TGTGCCATCAGTACAGGACTAGAACAAGAGACCCAGTACTTC. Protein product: CAISTGLEQETQYF.

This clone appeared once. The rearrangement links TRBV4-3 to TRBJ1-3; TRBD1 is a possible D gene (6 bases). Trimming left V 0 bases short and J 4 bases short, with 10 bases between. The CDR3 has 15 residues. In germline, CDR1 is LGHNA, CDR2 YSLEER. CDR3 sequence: CASSQDAGAGNTIYF. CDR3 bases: TGCGCCAGCAGCCAAGATGCAGGGGCCGGAAACACCATATATTTT.

The chain's CDR3 is CASSENRMGEQYF. CDR3 coding DNA: TGTGCCAGCAGTGAGAACAGGATGGGCGAGCAGTACTTC. V usage is TRBV2 and J usage is TRBJ2-7; D possibly corresponds to TRBD1 (5 bases). Trimming shortened V by 3 bases and J by 6 bases, and 12 bases separated the two germline ends. This CDR3 region has 13 residues. Germline V gives CDR1 SNHLY, CDR2 FYNNEI. The full variable domain, its missing parts supplied by reference TRBV2 and TRBJ2-7, is EPEVTQTPSHQVTQMGQEVILRCVPISNHLYFYWYRQILGQKVEFLVSFYNNEISEKSEIFDDQFSVERPDGSNFTLKIRSTKLEDSAMYFCASSENRMGEQYFGPGTRLTVT.

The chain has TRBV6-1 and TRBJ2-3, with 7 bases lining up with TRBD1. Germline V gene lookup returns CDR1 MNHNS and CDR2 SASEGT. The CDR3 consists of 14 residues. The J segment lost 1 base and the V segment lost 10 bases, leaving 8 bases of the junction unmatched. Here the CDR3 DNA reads TGTGCCACCGATACAGGGGACGGCACAGATACGCAGTATTTT. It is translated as CATDTGDGTDTQYF.